Listed below are T cell receptor beta chains from one sample, sequenced in a study of T cells in Graves' hyperthyroidism and ophthalmopathy. TCRdb ran MiXCR on the multiplex PCR reads and lists one entry per CDR3 protein. The sample carries some 690,000 distinct CDR3 sequences, approximately 15% recorded once. Input material: blood. The receptor source for this set is a man over 45 with Graves' hyperthyroidism. Each CDR3 is given without its conserved first and last residue. Rows give clone size only sometimes, using once, few, many, or a class for an expanded clone.

size | V | CDR3
many | TRBV28 | ASSRQGSSYNEQF
few | TRBV3-1 | ASSQGPGQGYSPLH
. | TRBV4-3 | ASSQARSGRNYGYT
many | TRBV25-1 | ASSESSQREGPGYEQY
. | TRBV19 | ASSINHPRNERF
. | TRBV7-3 | ASSAGAGTGYEQY
many | TRBV12-3/TRBV12-4 | ASSFSLGGFYGYT
. | TRBV29-1 | SVPQLAGWVETQY
many | TRBV18 | ASSPREGMNTEAF
many | TRBV30 | AWNLDTLGPGELF
. | TRBV2 | ASDDSVGQPQH
few | TRBV20-1 | SAGGYEQY
many | TRBV28 | ASSFADGSYEQY
many | TRBV28 | ASRVGPNYGYT